The clone carrying this T cell receptor beta chain was seen more than once but under ten times. Its antigen is currently unknown. The V segment lost 10 bases and the J segment 6 bases; nucleotides outside the gene matches: 15. The CDR3 spans 15 residues. Per germline, CDR1 MNHEY and CDR2 SVGEGT. PCR was performed a second time for 7 to 11 cycles using a sample-barcoded 5' primer and a J-beta primer mix. TCRdb re-called the 5' RACE reads through MiXCR, storing one row per CDR3 protein. The data show some 1.5 million distinct CDR3 sequences, approximately 28% seen once. The sample originates from a study of blood T cells in healthy people across ages. Researchers isolated at least 7 million PBMCs per sample. General study results and limits: Underestimates were what the diversity estimates from one million T cells were considered to be.

The source material was blood. The TCR comes from a woman aged 30 to 39 in good health. The V call is TRBV6-2 or TRBV6-3, the J call TRBJ2-7; 10 bases line up with TRBD2. This chain's CDR3 is CATSIRGLALTEQYF. CDR3 nucleotides: TGTGCCACCTCCATCAGGGGACTAGCGTTAACCGAGCAGTACTTC.